This TCR beta chain was recovered during a study of STAT5B mutations in CD4+ large granular lymphocyte leukemia. Only in-frame clones appear in the TCRdb table, and some are missing; sequencing was by immunoSEQ multiplex PCR. The sample has about 30,000 clones; more than 60% are singletons. The CDR3 extends over 12 amino acids. Germline loops: CDR1 MDHEN, CDR2 SYDVKM. V lost 3 bases and J lost 5, with 5 bases in between. The clonotype comes from a human donor in good health. The V call is TRBV28, the J call TRBJ1-5; D ambiguous. The sequenced material came from CD4+ T cells from blood buffy coats. CDR3 protein: CASSFEDQPQHF. CDR3 DNA sequence: TGTGCCAGCAGTTTTGAGGATCAGCCCCAGCATTTT. The variable domain in full, completed from reference TRBV28 and TRBJ1-5, reads DVKVTQSSRYLVKRTGEKVFLECVQDMDHENMFWYRQDPGLGLRLIYFSYDVKMKEKGDIPEGYSVSREKKERFSLILESASTNQTSMYLCASSFEDQPQHFGDGTRLSIL.